This T cell receptor (beta chain) originates from a study of blood T cell repertoires in COVID-19. TCRdb's copy holds only in-frame clones and misses some; the assay was immunoSEQ multiplex PCR. The table lists under 300,000 clones, 75% to 90% of them singletons. Of note for this clone: The sample carries other DNA sequences with the same CDR3.

From germline, CDR1 is SGHDT and CDR2 YYEEEE. The CDR3 spans 15 residues. V was trimmed by 0 bases and J by 4 bases, leaving 13 bases between them. This clonotype was obtained from a woman aged 40 to 50 with acute or convalescent COVID-19. The rearrangement uses TRBV5-6 and TRBJ2-5; D is possibly TRBD2 (7 bases). Sequencing was done on a sample of peripheral blood. For the CDR3, the DNA is TGTGCCAGCAGCTTGGGGAGGGGGGGGCGAGAGACCCAGTACTTC. Amino acid sequence: CASSLGRGGRETQYF.